Below, 24 T cell receptor beta chains from the same sample are listed, as sequenced in a study of blood T cells in healthy people across ages. With a J-beta primer mix and a sample-barcoded 5' primer, a second PCR ran about 7 to 12 cycles. From the 5' RACE reads, TCRdb called clonotypes with MiXCR, one entry per CDR3 protein. There are 450,000 to 700,000 distinct CDR3 sequences in the sample; 25% to 30% occur only once, and under 20% lies in the top ten. What was sequenced was blood. These receptors were collected from a woman aged 70-85 years in good health.

The chain employs TRBV7-3 and TRBJ2-1, with D perhaps matching TRBD1 or TRBD2 (5 bases each). Germline CDR1 SGHTA, CDR2 FQGTGA. Between the trimmed V and J ends, which lost 5 bases and 6 bases, there was a span of 17 bases. This CDR3 region has 15 residues. The CDR3 DNA is TGTGCCAGCAGCCTAGCAGGGATCCAGGGCAATGAGCAGTTCTTC. Translated, it gives CASSLAGIQGNEQFF.

This clonotype was seen only a few times. This chain joins TRBV2 and TRBJ1-2, with 7 bases lining up with TRBD1. In germline, CDR1 is SNHLY, CDR2 FYNNEI. V trimming: 2 bases; J trimming: 7 bases; junction bases outside the gene matches: 7. The CDR3 is 14 residues long. This CDR3 reads CASSESGQGVGYTF. The CDR3 region has the DNA TGTGCCAGCAGTGAATCTGGGCAGGGGGTTGGCTACACCTTC.

This clonotype has more than one count but fewer than ten. V is TRBV5-5 and J is TRBJ2-5; 8 bases agree with TRBD2. There are 14 residues in the CDR3. With 0 bases clipped from V and 5 bases from J, the junction kept 3 bases outside the gene matches. From germline, CDR1 is SGHKS and CDR2 YYEKEE (reference sequence). In DNA, the CDR3 is TGTGCCAGCAGCTTGGTGGGGACTAGGGAGACCCAGTACTTC. It translates to CASSLVGTRETQYF.

The V call is TRBV27, the J call TRBJ1-1; D might be TRBD1 (5 bases). This CDR3 is built from 13 residues. V was shortened by 4 bases and J by 1 base, with 7 bases between the two germline ends. Germline values: CDR1 MNHEY, CDR2 SMNVEV (reference sequence). CDR3 nucleotides: TGTGCCAGCAGTTGGGGGGGGAACACTGAAGCTTTCTTT. Its protein is CASSWGGNTEAFF.

The rearrangement uses TRBV6-1 and TRBJ1-4; D is unresolved. V gave up 5 bases and J gave up 0 bases, with 10 bases separating them. Looked up from germline, CDR1 is MNHNS and CDR2 is SASEGT. This CDR3 is 15 amino acids long. DNA of the CDR3: TGTGCCAGCAGTCCTAAGCGGGCAACTAATGAAAAACTGTTTTTT. Encoded protein: CASSPKRATNEKLFF.

There are a few counts of this clonotype. The gene calls are TRBV6-1 and TRBJ2-3; the D is unclear. The CDR3 runs to 12 residues. Germline CDR1 and CDR2: MNHNS and SASEGT. Trimming removed 6 bases at V and 6 bases at J, with 10 bases between. CDR3 amino acids: CASRTYGDTQYF. In nucleotides, the CDR3 is TGTGCCAGCAGGACCTATGGGGATACGCAGTATTTT.

This clonotype has a handful of counts. CDR3 DNA sequence: TGTGCCAGCAGCCCGACGGGAGGAATCGCTGAAGCTTTCTTT. It encodes CASSPTGGIAEAFF. The chain combines TRBV12-3 or TRBV12-4 with TRBJ1-1; no clear D gene. The CDR3 runs to 14 residues. The V end was cut by 6 bases, the J end by 6 bases, with 17 bases between.

The sample holds a few counts of this clonotype. The V gene is TRBV14, the J gene TRBJ2-5, with a possible D match to TRBD2 (5 bases). Trimming stripped 3 bases from V and 1 base from J, with 12 bases between. The germline V gene encodes CDR1 SGHDN and CDR2 FVKESK. The CDR3 sequence is 15 residues long. The CDR3 sequence: CASSQTPSGQETQYF. DNA of the CDR3: TGTGCCAGCAGCCAGACCCCCAGCGGCCAAGAGACCCAGTACTTC.

This clonotype was counted only a few times. The chain combines TRBV7-2 with TRBJ2-5; possible D gene TRBD2, 6 bases. The assigned J gene may be wrong: the sequence end matches TRBJ2-1 better. The CDR3 has 15 amino acids. From germline, CDR1 is SGHTA and CDR2 FQGNSA. The CDR3 coding sequence is TGTGCCAGCACCCCTAGCGAGGGGCTAGCGAGTGAGCAGTTCTTC. Its translation is CASTPSEGLASEQFF.

As to this clonotype: Being one base from a much bigger clone, this may be a read error. J is TRBJ2-1 and V is TRBV5-1; D possibly corresponds to TRBD2 (6 bases). This CDR3 is built from 13 residues. The germline V gene has CDR1 SGHRS and CDR2 YFSETQ. V lost 5 bases and J lost 8, with 14 bases in between. The CDR3 nucleotides read TGCGCCAGCAGGGTTGAGGGAGGAGATGAGCAGTTCTTC. Translation gives CASRVEGGDEQFF.

The chain employs TRBV4-1 and TRBJ2-7, with 11 positions matching TRBD1. This CDR3 has 19 residues. Per germline, CDR1 MGHRA and CDR2 YSYEKL. V shed 1 base and J 2 bases; nucleotides not matched to a gene: 13. The CDR3 region is CASSQVFTSGQGDPYEQYF. The CDR3 bases are TGCGCCAGCAGCCAAGTTTTTACATCGGGACAGGGGGACCCCTACGAGCAGTACTTC.

This clonotype was observed a single time. This rearrangement joins TRBV29-1 to TRBJ1-4; 10 bases agree with TRBD1. There are 14 residues in the CDR3. Germline-derived CDR1 and CDR2 are SQVTM and ANQGSEA. Trimming cost V 5 bases and J 6 bases; bases outside gene matches: 6. The CDR3 loop reads CSVRSGTGDEKLFF. As DNA, the CDR3 is TGCAGCGTTCGATCCGGGACAGGGGATGAAAAACTGTTTTTT.

A few counts support this clonotype. The V and J genes are TRBV5-6 and TRBJ1-2; D is undetermined. CDR1 is SGHDT, CDR2 YYEEEE, per germline. V was shortened by 1 base and J by 1 base, with 11 bases between the two germline ends. CDR3 length equals 15 residues. CDR3 loop: CASSLKMGSNYGYTF. DNA of the CDR3: TGTGCCAGCAGCTTGAAGATGGGAAGTAACTATGGCTACACCTTC.

This clonotype was found a few times. The chain employs TRBV6-6 and TRBJ2-1; tentatively, D is TRBD2 (7 bases). V was shortened by 5 bases and J by 5 bases, with 16 bases between the two germline ends. CDR1 and CDR2 from the germline V gene are MNHNY and SVGAGI (reference sequence). CDR3 length: 15 residues. The CDR3 DNA reads TGTGCCAGCAGTCCTTGGGGGGGGCTCAACAATGAGCAGTTCTTC. It is translated as CASSPWGGLNNEQFF.

This clonotype showed up many times. This chain links TRBV10-3 with TRBJ1-4, with 8 bases aligning to TRBD1. In germline, CDR1 is ENHRY, CDR2 SYGVKD. The V gene end was trimmed by 0 bases and the J gene end by 2 bases; junction bases not matched to a gene: 2. This CDR3 region has 16 residues. The CDR3 nucleotides read TGTGCCATCAGTGAGTCTCGACAGGGGACTAATGAAAAACTGTTTTTT. It is translated as CAISESRQGTNEKLFF.

Comments on this clonotype: The junction differs from germline at one of its ends, possibly a read error. V usage is TRBV20-1 and J usage is TRBJ1-2; D may be TRBD1 (5 bases). CDR3 length: 14 residues. Germline V gene data show CDR1 as DFQATT and CDR2 as SNEGSKA (reference sequence). CDR3 protein: CSARPGRGSYSYTF. In DNA form, the CDR3 reads TGCAGTGCTAGACCGGGGAGGGGTAGCTATAGCTACACCTTC.

The chain is built from TRBV5-1 and TRBJ2-1, with TRBD1 matching over 10 bases. CDR3 size: 17 residues. The V and J ends lost 4 bases and 5 bases, in that order; junction bases with no gene match: 12. Germline loops: CDR1 SGHRS, CDR2 YFSETQ. The CDR3 loop reads CASSPISGQGTNNEQFF. CDR3 bases: TGCGCCAGCAGCCCAATCTCGGGACAGGGGACGAACAATGAGCAGTTCTTC.

The chain joins TRBV2 to TRBJ2-3, with a weak D call TRBD2 (7 bases). Trimming shortened V by 7 bases and J by 3 bases, and 14 bases separated the two germline ends. Per the germline V gene, CDR1 is SNHLY and CDR2 is FYNNEI. The CDR3 is 14 residues long. The CDR3: CASKEGGPTDTQYF. In DNA form, the CDR3 reads TGTGCCAGCAAAGAGGGGGGGCCGACAGATACGCAGTATTTT. Using reference TRBV2 and TRBJ2-3 for the parts outside the CDR3, the full variable domain is EPEVTQTPSHQVTQMGQEVILRCVPISNHLYFYWYRQILGQKVEFLVSFYNNEISEKSEIFDDQFSVERPDGSNFTLKIRSTKLEDSAMYFCASKEGGPTDTQYFGPGTRLTVL.

This chain uses TRBV5-1 with TRBJ1-4; TRBD1 matches at 7 bases. Per the germline V gene, CDR1 is SGHRS and CDR2 is YFSETQ. CDR3 size: 13 residues. Trimming at V came to 4 bases and at J to 6 bases, leaving 3 bases not matched to a gene. CDR3 region: CASSRQGDEKLFF. DNA for the CDR3: TGCGCCAGCAGCCGACAGGGTGATGAAAAACTGTTTTTT.

This clonotype was picked up one time. The chain uses TRBV4-2 and TRBJ2-7, with 8 bases fitting TRBD1. The CDR3 has 14 amino acids. From germline, CDR1 is LGHNA and CDR2 YNFKEQ. V lost 4 bases to trimming and J lost 6 bases; unmatched junction nucleotides: 8. The CDR3 nucleotides are TGTGCCAGCAGCCCGGGGACAGGTACCCCCGAGCAGTACTTC. Its translation is CASSPGTGTPEQYF.

This sequence joins TRBV18 and TRBJ2-4; D gene uncertain. Germline CDR1 reads KGHSH; CDR2 reads LQKENI. The CDR3 contains 14 residues. V lost 3 bases, J lost 5 bases, and 11 bases lay in between. DNA of the CDR3: TGTGCCAGCTCACCGATTCCGGTCGAAAACATTCAGTACTTC. This gives the protein CASSPIPVENIQYF.

The chain is built from TRBV6-5 and TRBJ2-1; D is possibly TRBD1 or TRBD2 (6 bases each). From germline, CDR1 is MNHEY and CDR2 SVGAGI. The CDR3 has 16 residues. The V end lost 0 bases, the J end lost 6 bases, and 15 bases lay between the germline ends. CDR3 nucleotides: TGTGCCAGCAGTTACTCGGGACGGGGGCCTTCCAATGAGCAGTTCTTC. This gives the protein CASSYSGRGPSNEQFF.

This chain uses TRBV7-2 with TRBJ1-1; TRBD1 is a possible D gene (5 bases). CDR3 length: 15 amino acids. The V gene lost 5 bases and the J gene lost 1 base, with 14 bases spanning the gap. CDR1 is SGHTA and CDR2 is FQGNSA in the germline V gene. This CDR3 reads CASSPTGTSNTEAFF. The DNA for the CDR3 is TGTGCCAGCAGCCCTACGGGGACGTCGAACACTGAAGCTTTCTTT.

In this sample, this clonotype turned up a few times. This chain connects TRBV25-1 to TRBJ1-2; D is unclear. The CDR3 has 11 residues. Looked up from germline, CDR1 is MGHDK and CDR2 is SYGVNS. The ends were cut back, 4 bases at V and 5 bases at J, with 5 bases in the middle. The CDR3 is CASSGPYGYTF. CDR3 nucleotides: TGTGCCAGCAGTGGCCCTTATGGCTACACCTTC.